This record concerns one T cell receptor beta chain sequence. Its antigen is not known. The data were taken from a study of T-cell memory formation after mild COVID-19. Notes on the study in general: Clones that contracted from day 15 to 85 had balanced CD4/CD8; later expanders were CD4+ biased.

This CDR3 has 12 amino acids. The germline V gene encodes CDR1 DFQATT and CDR2 SNEGSKA (reference sequence). Trimming left V 4 bases short and J 6 bases short, with 7 bases between. TCRdb recomputed calls from the 5' RACE reads with MiXCR, one row per CDR3 protein. The table lists approximately 260,000 distinct CDR3 sequences, 18% of them singletons. The clonotype was recovered from a man in his late teens or twenties who had mild COVID-19 (a few samples of this study predate the infection). Cell type and time point are not known. The sample taken for sequencing was PBMCs or a T cell subset sorted from them (not recorded which). The chain is built from TRBV20-1 and TRBJ1-6, with D perhaps matching TRBD1 (5 bases). The chain's CDR3 is CSATGTNSPLHF. The CDR3 DNA reads TGCAGTGCTACAGGGACTAATTCACCCCTCCACTTT.